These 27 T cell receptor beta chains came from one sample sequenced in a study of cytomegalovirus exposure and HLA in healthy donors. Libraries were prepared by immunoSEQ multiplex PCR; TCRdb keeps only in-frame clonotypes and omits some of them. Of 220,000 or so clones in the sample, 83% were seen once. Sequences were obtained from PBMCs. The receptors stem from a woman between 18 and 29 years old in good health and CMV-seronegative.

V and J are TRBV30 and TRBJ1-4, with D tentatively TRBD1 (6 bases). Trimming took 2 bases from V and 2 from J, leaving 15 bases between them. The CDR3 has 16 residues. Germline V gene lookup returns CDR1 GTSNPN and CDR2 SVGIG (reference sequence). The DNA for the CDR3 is TGTGCCTGGAGTAATCACAGGGAGGTCACTAATGAAAAACTGTTTTTT. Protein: CAWSNHREVTNEKLFF.

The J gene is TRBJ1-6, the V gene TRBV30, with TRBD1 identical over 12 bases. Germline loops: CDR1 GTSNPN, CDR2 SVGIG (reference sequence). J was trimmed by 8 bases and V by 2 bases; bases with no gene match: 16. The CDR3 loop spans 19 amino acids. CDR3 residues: CAWSTALPGQGARDSPLHF. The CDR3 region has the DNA TGTGCCTGGAGTACAGCCCTTCCGGGACAGGGGGCGCGTGATTCACCCCTCCACTTT.

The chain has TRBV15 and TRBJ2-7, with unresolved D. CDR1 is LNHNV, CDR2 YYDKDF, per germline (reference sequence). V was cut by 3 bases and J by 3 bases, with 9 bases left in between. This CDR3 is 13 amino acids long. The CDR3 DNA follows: TGTGCCACCAGCAGGTACAGAAGCTACGAGCAGTACTTC. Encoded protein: CATSRYRSYEQYF.

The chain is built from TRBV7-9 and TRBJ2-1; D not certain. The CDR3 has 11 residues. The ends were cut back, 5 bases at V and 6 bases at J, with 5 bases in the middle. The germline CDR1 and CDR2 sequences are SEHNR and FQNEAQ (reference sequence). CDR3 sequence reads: CASSPFNEQFF. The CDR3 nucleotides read TGTGCCAGCAGCCCTTTCAATGAGCAGTTCTTC.

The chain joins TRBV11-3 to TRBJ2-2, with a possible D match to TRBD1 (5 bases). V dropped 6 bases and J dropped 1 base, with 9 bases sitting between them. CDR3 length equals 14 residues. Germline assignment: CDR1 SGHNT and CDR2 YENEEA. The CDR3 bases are TGTGCCAGCAGGGACGGACAGAACACCGGGGAGCTGTTTTTT. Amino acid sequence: CASRDGQNTGELFF.

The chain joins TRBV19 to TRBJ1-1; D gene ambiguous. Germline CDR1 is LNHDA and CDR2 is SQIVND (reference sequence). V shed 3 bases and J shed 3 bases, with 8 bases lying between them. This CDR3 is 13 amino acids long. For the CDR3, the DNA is TGTGCCAGTAGTATTGCGGGGTACACTGAAGCTTTCTTT. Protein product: CASSIAGYTEAFF.

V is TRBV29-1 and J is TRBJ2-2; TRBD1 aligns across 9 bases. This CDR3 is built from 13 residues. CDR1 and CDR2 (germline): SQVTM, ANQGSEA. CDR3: CSGGQGYTGELFF. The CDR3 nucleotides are TGCAGTGGAGGACAGGGGTACACCGGGGAGCTGTTTTTT.

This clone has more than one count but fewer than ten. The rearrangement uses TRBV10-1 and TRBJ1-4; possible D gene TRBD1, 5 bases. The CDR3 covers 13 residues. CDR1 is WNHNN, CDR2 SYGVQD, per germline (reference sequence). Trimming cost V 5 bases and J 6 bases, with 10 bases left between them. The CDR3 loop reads CASSNGADEKLFF. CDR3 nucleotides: TGCGCCAGCAGTAACGGGGCGGATGAAAAACTGTTTTTT.

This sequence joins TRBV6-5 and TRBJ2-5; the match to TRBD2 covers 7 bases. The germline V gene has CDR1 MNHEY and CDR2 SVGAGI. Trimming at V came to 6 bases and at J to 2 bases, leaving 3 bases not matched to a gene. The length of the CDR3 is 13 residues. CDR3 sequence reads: CASRVGGQETQYF. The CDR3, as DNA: TGTGCCAGCAGGGTCGGGGGGCAAGAGACCCAGTACTTC.

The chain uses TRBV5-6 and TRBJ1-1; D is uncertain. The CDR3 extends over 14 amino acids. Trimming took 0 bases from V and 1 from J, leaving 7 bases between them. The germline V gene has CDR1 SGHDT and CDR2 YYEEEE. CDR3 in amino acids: CASSLVWGNTEAFF. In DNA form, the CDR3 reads TGTGCCAGCAGCTTGGTATGGGGGAACACTGAAGCTTTCTTT.

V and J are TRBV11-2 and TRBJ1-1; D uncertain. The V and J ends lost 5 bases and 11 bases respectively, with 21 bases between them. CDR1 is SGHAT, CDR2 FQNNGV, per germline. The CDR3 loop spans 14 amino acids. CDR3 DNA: TGTGCCAGCAGCCCCCCGGCAGGCCCCAGGACGGCTTTCTTT. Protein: CASSPPAGPRTAFF. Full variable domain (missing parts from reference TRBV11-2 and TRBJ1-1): EAGVAQSPRYKIIEKRQSVAFWCNPISGHATLYWYQQILGQGPKLLIQFQNNGVVDDSQLPKDRFSAERLKGVDSTLKIQPAKLEDSAVYLCASSPPAGPRTAFFGQGTRLTVV.

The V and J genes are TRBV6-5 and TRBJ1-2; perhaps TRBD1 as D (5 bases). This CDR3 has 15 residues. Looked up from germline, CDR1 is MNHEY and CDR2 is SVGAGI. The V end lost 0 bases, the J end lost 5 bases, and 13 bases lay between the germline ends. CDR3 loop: CASSYSRRGLYGYTF. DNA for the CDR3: TGTGCCAGCAGTTACTCACGGCGGGGCTTGTATGGCTACACCTTC.

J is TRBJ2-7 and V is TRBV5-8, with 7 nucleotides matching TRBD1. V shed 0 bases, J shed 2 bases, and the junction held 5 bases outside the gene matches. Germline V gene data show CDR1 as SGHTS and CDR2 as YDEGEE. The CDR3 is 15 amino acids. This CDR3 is CASSLVGTAPYEQYF. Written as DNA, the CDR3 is TGTGCCAGCAGCTTGGTCGGGACAGCTCCCTACGAGCAGTACTTC. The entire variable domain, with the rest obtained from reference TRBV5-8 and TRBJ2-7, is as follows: EAGVTQSPTHLIKTRGQQATLRCSPISGHTSVYWYQQALGLGLQFLLWYDEGEERNRGNFPPRFSGRQFPNYSSELNVNALELEDSALYLCASSLVGTAPYEQYFGPGTRLTVT.

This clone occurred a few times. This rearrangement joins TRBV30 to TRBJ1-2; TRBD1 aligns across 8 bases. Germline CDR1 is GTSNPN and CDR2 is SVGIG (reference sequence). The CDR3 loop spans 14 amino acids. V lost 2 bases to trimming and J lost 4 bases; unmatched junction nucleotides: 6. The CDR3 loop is CAWSPPGQVYGYTF. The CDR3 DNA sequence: TGTGCCTGGAGTCCTCCGGGACAGGTCTATGGCTACACCTTC. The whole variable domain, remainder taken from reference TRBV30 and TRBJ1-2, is SQTIHQWPATLVQPVGSPLSLECTVEGTSNPNLYWYRQAAGRGLQLLFYSVGIGQISSEVPQNLSASRPQDRQFILSSKKLLLSDSGFYLCAWSPPGQVYGYTFGSGTRLTVV.

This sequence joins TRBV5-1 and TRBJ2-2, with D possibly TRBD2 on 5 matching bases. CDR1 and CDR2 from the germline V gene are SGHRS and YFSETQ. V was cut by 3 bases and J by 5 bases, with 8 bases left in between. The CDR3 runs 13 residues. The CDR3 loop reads CASSSGWTGELFF. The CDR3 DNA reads TGCGCCAGCAGCTCGGGATGGACCGGGGAGCTGTTTTTT.

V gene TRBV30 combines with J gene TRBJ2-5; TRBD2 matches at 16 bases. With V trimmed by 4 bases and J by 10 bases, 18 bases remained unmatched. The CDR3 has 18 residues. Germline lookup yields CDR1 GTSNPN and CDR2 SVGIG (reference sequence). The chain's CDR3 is CAWTPPGLAGGAAQSQYF. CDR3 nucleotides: TGTGCCTGGACTCCACCGGGACTAGCGGGGGGGGCGGCCCAGAGCCAGTACTTC.

CDR3 amino acids: CASSRDISYEQYF. The CDR3 DNA follows: TGTGCCAGCAGCCGAGACATATCCTACGAGCAGTACTTC. The gene calls are TRBV6-5 and TRBJ2-7; no reliable D call. CDR3 length: 13 amino acids. Germline CDR1 MNHEY, CDR2 SVGAGI. V lost 6 bases to trimming and J lost 1 base, with 10 bases between them.

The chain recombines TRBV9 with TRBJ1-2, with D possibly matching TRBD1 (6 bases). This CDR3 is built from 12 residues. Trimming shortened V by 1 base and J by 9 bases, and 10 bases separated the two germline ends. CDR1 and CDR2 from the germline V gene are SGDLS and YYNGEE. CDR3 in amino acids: CASSVRTGSYTF. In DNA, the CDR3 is TGTGCCAGCAGCGTAAGAACAGGGAGCTACACCTTC. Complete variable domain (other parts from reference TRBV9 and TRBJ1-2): DSGVTQTPKHLITATGQRVTLRCSPRSGDLSVYWYQQSLDQGLQFLIQYYNGEERAKGNILERFSAQQFPDLHSELNLSSLELGDSALYFCASSVRTGSYTFGSGTRLTVV.

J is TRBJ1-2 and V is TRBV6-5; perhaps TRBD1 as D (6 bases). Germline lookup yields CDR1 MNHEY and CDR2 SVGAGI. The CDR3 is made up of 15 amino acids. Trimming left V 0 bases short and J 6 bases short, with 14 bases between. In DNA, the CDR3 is TGTGCCAGCAGTTACTCCAACAGGGTTTTGGATGGCTACACCTTC. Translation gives CASSYSNRVLDGYTF.

The CDR3, as DNA: TGTGCCAGCAGAGAACTGGTGGCAGGGGGCATCGAGCAGTACTTC. Translation: CASRELVAGGIEQYF. This chain uses TRBV6-5 with TRBJ2-7; TRBD1 matches 8 bases. Germline assignment: CDR1 MNHEY and CDR2 SVGAGI. The V segment lost 6 bases and the J segment 6 bases; nucleotides outside the gene matches: 13. This CDR3 region has 15 residues.

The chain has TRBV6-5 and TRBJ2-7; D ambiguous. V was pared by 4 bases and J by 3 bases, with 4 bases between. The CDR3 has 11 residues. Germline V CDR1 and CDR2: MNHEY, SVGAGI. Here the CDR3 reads CASSSIYEQYF. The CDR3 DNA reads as TGTGCCAGCAGTTCCATCTACGAGCAGTACTTC.

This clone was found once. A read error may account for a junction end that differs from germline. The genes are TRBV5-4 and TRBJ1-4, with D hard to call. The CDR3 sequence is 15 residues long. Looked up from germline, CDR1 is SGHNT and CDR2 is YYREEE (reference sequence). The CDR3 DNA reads TGTGCCAGCAGCTCTGACCTCTCGAATCATGAAAACCTGTTTTTT. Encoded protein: CASSSDLSNHENLFF.

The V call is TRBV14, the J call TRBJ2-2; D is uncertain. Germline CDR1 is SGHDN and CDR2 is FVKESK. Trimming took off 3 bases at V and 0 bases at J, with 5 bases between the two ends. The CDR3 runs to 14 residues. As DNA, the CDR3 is TGTGCCAGCAGCCAGGGCGCGAACACCGGGGAGCTGTTTTTT. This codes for CASSQGANTGELFF.

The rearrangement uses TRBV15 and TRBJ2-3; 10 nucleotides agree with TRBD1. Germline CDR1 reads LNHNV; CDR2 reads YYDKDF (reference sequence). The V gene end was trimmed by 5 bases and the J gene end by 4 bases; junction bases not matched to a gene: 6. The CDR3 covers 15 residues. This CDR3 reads CATSPRTGGPDTQYF. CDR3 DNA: TGTGCCACCAGCCCTCGGACAGGGGGTCCAGATACGCAGTATTTT.

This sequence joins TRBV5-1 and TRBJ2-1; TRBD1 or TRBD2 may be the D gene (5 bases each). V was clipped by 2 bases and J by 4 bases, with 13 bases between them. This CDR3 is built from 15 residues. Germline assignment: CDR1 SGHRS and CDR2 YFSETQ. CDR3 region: CASSFGVGVYNEQFF. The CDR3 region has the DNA TGCGCCAGCAGCTTCGGGGTGGGGGTGTACAATGAGCAGTTCTTC.

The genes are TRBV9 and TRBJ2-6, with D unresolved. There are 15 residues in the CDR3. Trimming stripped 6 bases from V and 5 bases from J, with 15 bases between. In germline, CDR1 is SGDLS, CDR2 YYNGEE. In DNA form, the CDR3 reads TGTGCCAGCAACCCGACTGGCTTATGGGCCAACGTCCTGACTTTC. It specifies CASNPTGLWANVLTF.

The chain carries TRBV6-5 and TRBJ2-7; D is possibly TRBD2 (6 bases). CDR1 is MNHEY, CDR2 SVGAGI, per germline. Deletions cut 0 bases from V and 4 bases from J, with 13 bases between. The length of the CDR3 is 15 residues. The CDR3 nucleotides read TGTGCCAGCAGTTACTCGAAGGGACTTTTTTACGAGCAGTACTTC. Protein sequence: CASSYSKGLFYEQYF.